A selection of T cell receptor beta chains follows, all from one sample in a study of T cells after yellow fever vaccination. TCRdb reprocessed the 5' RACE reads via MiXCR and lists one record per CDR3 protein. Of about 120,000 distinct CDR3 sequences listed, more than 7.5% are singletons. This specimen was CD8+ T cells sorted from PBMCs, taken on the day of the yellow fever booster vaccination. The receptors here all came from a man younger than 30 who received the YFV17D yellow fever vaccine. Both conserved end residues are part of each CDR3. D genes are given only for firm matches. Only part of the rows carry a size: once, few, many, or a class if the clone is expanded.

TGTGCTAGTGGCACGACAGGTAATAGCAATCAGCCCCAGCATTTT	CASGTTGNSNQPQHF	TRBJ1-5	TRBV12-5	.	.
TGCAGCGTTGAACATATGGGCATCGACTATGGCTACACCTTC	CSVEHMGIDYGYTF	TRBJ1-2	TRBV29-1	few	.
TGCGCCAGCAGCCAAGATCGGGGCATGCGTCGTACTGAGCAGTTCTTC	CASSQDRGMRRTEQFF	TRBJ2-1	TRBV4-3	few	.
TGTGCCAGCAGTCCTCCGGTGGGGGCTTGGGAGACCCAGTACTTC	CASSPPVGAWETQYF	TRBJ2-5	TRBV28	many	.
TGCGCCAGCAGCGCCGGACAGGGAAAGAAGGTTTTCACCGGGGAGCTGTTTTTT	CASSAGQGKKVFTGELFF	TRBJ2-2	TRBV5-1	few	TRBD1
TGTGCCAGCAGCCTAGGGGACCCGGTTGCGGGCTACACCTTC	CASSLGDPVAGYTF	TRBJ1-2	TRBV7-9	few	.
TGTGCCAGCAGTTCCAGGGTACGGGACACAGATACGCAGTATTTT	CASSSRVRDTDTQYF	TRBJ2-3	TRBV27	.	.
TGCGCCAGCAGCCAGCCCAGACAGGCGACTAATGAAAAACTGTTTTTT	CASSQPRQATNEKLFF	TRBJ1-4	TRBV4-1	.	.
TGTGCCAGCAGCCCACAGACAGACGGAAATGAAAAACTGTTTTTT	CASSPQTDGNEKLFF	TRBJ1-4	TRBV7-6	few	.
TGTGCCAGCAGCTTGGGGGGCTGGGAAAAACTGTTTTTT	CASSLGGWEKLFF	TRBJ1-4	TRBV7-9	once	.